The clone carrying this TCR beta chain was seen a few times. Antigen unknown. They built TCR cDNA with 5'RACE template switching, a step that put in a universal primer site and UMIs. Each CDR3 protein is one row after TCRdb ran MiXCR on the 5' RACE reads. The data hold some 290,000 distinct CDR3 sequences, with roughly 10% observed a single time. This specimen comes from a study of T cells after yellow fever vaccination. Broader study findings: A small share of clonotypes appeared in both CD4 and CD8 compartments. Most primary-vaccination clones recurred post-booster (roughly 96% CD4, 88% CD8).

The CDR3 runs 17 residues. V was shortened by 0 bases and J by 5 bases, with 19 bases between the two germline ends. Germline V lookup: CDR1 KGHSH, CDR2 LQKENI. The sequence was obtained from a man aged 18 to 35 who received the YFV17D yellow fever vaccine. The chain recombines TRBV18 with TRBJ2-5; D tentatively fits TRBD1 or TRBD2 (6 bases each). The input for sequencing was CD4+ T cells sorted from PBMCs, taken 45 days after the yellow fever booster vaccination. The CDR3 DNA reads TGTGCCAGCTCACCACCGGGGGGCACGTACAGGGTGGAGACCCAGTACTTC. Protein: CASSPPGGTYRVETQYF.